The present T cell receptor beta chain was sequenced within a study of cytomegalovirus exposure and HLA in healthy donors. The study's findings and limits: Investigators reported about 160 TCR beta chains as tied to cytomegalovirus.

The primer mix had 60 Vbeta and 13 Jbeta primers. This table comes from immunoSEQ multiplex PCR, and its TCRdb copy is limited to in-frame clones, with some not included. The data hold 150,000 to 180,000 clones, with roughly 74% observed a single time. Healthy individuals who donated bone marrow served as the donors. With regard to this clone: Its cognate antigen is unknown.

The sequence was collected from a young man in good health and CMV-seronegative. Sequenced: PBMCs.

CDR3 in amino acids: CASKQGGYNEQFF. CDR3 DNA sequence: TGTGCCAGCAAACAGGGGGGATACAATGAGCAGTTCTTC. The V call is TRBV2, the J call TRBJ2-1; TRBD1 agrees at 8 bases. Unmatched junction bases numbered 3, after V lost 7 bases and J lost 4 bases. Germline V gene lookup returns CDR1 SNHLY and CDR2 FYNNEI. CDR3 length: 13 amino acids.